Following are 7 T cell receptor beta chains from one sample sequenced in a study of T cells expressing NK-cell markers. Reprocessing the 5' RACE reads, TCRdb reports a single entry for every CDR3 protein and omits DNA. In all, the sample yields 500,000 to 700,000 distinct CDR3 sequences. The specimen was blood T cells: a sorted CD56 or NKG2C T cell subset, CD4+ or CD8+ T cells, or bulk PBMC T cells (not recorded which). Source of these receptors: a man aged 18 to 29 in good health.

The rearrangement links TRBV15 to TRBJ1-5; TCRdb selects TRBD1, and the lack of DNA leaves this call unchecked. Looked up from germline, CDR1 is LNHNV and CDR2 is YYDKDF (reference sequence). The CDR3 has 15 residues. CDR3 region: CATSRDRGNNQPQHF. The whole variable domain, remainder taken from reference TRBV15 and TRBJ1-5, is DAMVIQNPRYQVTQFGKPVTLSCSQTLNHNVMYWYQQKSSQAPKLLFHYYDKDFNNEADTPDNFQSRRPNTSFCFLDIRSPGLGDTAMYLCATSRDRGNNQPQHFGDGTRLSIL.

The chain links TRBV14 to TRBJ2-3; checking the TCRdb D call of TRBD1 is not possible without DNA. Looked up from germline, CDR1 is SGHDN and CDR2 is FVKESK. CDR3 length: 15 amino acids. CDR3 sequence reads: CASSQAGIGQDTQYF.

The rearrangement uses TRBV2 and TRBJ2-5; TCRdb selects TRBD1, and the lack of DNA leaves this call unchecked. The germline gives CDR1 SNHLY, CDR2 FYNNEI. CDR3 length equals 14 residues. This CDR3 reads CATRKGQMEETQYF.

J is TRBJ1-1 and V is TRBV6-5. CDR3 length: 16 amino acids. Germline V lookup: CDR1 MNHEY, CDR2 SVGAGI. CDR3 sequence: CASSYSARSSFTEAFF.

The rearrangement uses TRBV12-3 or TRBV12-4 and TRBJ2-7; TCRdb's D call, TRBD1, is unchecked because there is no DNA. CDR3 length: 14 residues. The CDR3 region is CASRPGTAGHEQYF.

V and J are TRBV25-1 and TRBJ2-2; the TCRdb D gene call, TRBD2, has no DNA to confirm it. Per the germline V gene, CDR1 is MGHDK and CDR2 is SYGVNS. CDR3 length: 17 residues. CDR3 protein: CASSGTSGRTNTGELFF.

V is TRBV7-9 and J is TRBJ2-1; the TCRdb D gene call, TRBD1, has no DNA to confirm it. This CDR3 has 14 amino acids. The germline V gene encodes CDR1 SEHNR and CDR2 FQNEAQ (reference sequence). CDR3 in amino acids: CASSPNRDYNEQFF.